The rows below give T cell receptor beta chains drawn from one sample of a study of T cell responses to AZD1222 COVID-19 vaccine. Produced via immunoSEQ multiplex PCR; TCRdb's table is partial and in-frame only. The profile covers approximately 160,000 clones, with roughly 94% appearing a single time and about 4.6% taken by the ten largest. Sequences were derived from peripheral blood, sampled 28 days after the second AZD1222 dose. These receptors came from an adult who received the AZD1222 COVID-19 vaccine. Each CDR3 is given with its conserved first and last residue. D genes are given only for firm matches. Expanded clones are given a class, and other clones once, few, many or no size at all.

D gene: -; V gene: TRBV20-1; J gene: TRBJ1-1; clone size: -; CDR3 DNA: TGCAGTACCACTGGGATCGGTGAAGCTTTCTTT; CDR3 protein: CSTTGIGEAFF
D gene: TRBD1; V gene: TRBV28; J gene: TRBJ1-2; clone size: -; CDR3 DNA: TGTGCCAGCAGTTTACTTCGCCAGGGGGACTACACCTTC; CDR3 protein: CASSLLRQGDYTF
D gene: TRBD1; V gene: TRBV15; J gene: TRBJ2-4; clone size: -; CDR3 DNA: TGTGCCACCAGCAGAGACTACCCAGGGGGCCTGTCCAAAAACATTCAGTACTTC; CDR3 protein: CATSRDYPGGLSKNIQYF
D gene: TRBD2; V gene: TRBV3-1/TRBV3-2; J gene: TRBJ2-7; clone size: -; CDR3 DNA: TGTGCCAGCAGCCCCCCACCGGGACTAAGCTCCTACGAGCAGTACTTC; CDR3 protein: CASSPPPGLSSYEQYF
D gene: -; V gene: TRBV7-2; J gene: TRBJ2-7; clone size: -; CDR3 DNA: TGTGCCAGCAGCTTAGAGGGCAGGACAACCTACGAGCAGTACTTC; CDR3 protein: CASSLEGRTTYEQYF
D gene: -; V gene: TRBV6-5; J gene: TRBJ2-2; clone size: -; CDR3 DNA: TGTGCCAGCAGCCTACCAGGGGGGGGCGGGGAGCTGTTTTTT; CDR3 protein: CASSLPGGGGELFF
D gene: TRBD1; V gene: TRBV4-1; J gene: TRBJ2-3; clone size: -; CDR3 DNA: TGCGCCAGCAGCCAATCGAGGGTAGGGACAGGGGTTCATCCGCGGAGCACAGATACGCAGTATTTT; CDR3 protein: CASSQSRVGTGVHPRSTDTQYF
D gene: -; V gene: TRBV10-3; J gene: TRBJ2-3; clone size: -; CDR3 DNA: TGTGCCATCAGTGAGGTTTCAGATACGCAGTATTTT; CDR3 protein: CAISEVSDTQYF
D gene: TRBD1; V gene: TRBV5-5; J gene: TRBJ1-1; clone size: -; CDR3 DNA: TGTGCCAGCAGCTTAAGGACAGGGCCATACCTCATGAACACTGAAGCTTTCTTT; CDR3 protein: CASSLRTGPYLMNTEAFF
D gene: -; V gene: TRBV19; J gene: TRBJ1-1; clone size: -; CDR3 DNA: TGTGCCAGTAGTGTAGACAGGATGAACACTGAAGCTTTCTTT; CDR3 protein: CASSVDRMNTEAFF
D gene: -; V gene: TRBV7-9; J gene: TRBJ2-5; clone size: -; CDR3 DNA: TGTGCCAGCAGCACCCAAGGGATCCAAGAGACCCAGTACTTC; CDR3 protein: CASSTQGIQETQYF
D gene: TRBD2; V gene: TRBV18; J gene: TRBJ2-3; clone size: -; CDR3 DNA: TGTGCCAGCTCACAGAGGTTAGCGGGAGGGCCAGGTTCGGATACGCAGTATTTT; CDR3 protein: CASSQRLAGGPGSDTQYF
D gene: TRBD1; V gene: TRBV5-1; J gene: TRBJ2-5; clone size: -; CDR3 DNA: TGCGCCAGCAGCTTGGGACAGGGCCAAGAGACCCAGTACTTC; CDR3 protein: CASSLGQGQETQYF
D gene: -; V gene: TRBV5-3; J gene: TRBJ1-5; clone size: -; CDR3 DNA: TGTGCCAGAAGCTCGACCGCCGCGAGGCAGCCCCAGCATTTT; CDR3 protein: CARSSTAARQPQHF
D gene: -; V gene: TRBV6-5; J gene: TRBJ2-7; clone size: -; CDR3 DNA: TGTGCCAGCATGGGAGTGGTCGGCAGGGGAGGCGAGCAGTACTTC; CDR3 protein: CASMGVVGRGGEQYF
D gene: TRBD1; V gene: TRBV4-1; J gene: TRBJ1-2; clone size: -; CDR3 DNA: TGCGCCAGCAGCCAAGAAGGTGCGACAGGGGGCTATGGCTACACCTTC; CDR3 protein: CASSQEGATGGYGYTF
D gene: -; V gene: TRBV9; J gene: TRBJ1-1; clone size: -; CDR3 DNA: TGTGCCAGCAGCGGGAATCTGAACACTGAAGCTTTCTTT; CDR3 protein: CASSGNLNTEAFF
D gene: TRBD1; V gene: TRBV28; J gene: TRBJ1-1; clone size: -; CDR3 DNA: TGTGCCAGCAGGCAGGGGGGGCAAGCTGAAGCTTTCTTT; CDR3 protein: CASRQGGQAEAFF
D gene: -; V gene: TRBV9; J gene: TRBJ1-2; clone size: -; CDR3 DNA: TGTGCCAGCAGCGTAATCACGGAGGGGTGGCAGGGCTACACCTTC; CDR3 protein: CASSVITEGWQGYTF
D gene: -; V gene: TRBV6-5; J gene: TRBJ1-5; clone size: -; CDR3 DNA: TGTGCCAGCAGTTACTTGACAGGTTGGGGGGATCAGCCCCAGCATTTT; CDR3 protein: CASSYLTGWGDQPQHF
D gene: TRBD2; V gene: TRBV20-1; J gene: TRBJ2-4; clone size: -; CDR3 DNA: TGCAGTGCTAGTGGGGGGGTTTTTGGGGCCAAAAACATTCAGTACTTC; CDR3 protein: CSASGGVFGAKNIQYF
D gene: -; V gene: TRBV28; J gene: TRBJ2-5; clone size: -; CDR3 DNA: TGTGCCAGCAGAGATCAGGGGGAGACCCAGTACTTC; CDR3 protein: CASRDQGETQYF
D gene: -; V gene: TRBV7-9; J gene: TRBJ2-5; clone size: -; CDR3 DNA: TGTGCCAGCAGCCCCCCCATGGCGGCGGAGACCCAGTACTTC; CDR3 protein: CASSPPMAAETQYF
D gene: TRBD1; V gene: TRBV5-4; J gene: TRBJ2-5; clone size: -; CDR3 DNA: TGTGCCGGCGGACAGGACTTACAAGGGGAGACCCAGTACTTC; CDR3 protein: CAGGQDLQGETQYF
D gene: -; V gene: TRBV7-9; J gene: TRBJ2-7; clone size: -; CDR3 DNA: TGTGCCAGCAGCTCCCGCGGGGCGACGGGCTCCTACGAGCAGTACTTC; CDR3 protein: CASSSRGATGSYEQYF
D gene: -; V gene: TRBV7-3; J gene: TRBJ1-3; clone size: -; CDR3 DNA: TGTGCCAGCAGCTTACGGGAGGGAAACACCATATATTTT; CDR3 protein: CASSLREGNTIYF
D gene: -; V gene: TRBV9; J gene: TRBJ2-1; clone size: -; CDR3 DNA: TGTGCCAGCAGCAAAATGAGGTACAATGAGCAGTTCTTC; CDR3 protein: CASSKMRYNEQFF
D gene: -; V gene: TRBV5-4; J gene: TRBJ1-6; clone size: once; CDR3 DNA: TGTGCCAGCAGCTCCCGGGACCTCAATTCACCCCTCCACTTT; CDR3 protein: CASSSRDLNSPLHF
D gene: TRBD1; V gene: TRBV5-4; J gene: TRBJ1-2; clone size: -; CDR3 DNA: TGTGCCAGCACCCTAACAGGACAGGGACGGGGCTACACCTTC; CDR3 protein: CASTLTGQGRGYTF
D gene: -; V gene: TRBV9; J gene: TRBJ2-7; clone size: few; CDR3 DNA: TGTGCCAGCAGCGTAAGAGGGGACGTCAAGGGTAACGAGCAGTACTTC; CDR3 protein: CASSVRGDVKGNEQYF
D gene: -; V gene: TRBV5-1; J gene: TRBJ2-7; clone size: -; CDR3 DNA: TGCGCCAGCAGCTTGGAAATGGGTTACTACGAGCAGTACTTC; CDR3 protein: CASSLEMGYYEQYF
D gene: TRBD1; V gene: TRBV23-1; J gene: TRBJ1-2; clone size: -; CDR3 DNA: TGCGCCAGCGATGAACAGGGGCCCGAGGGAGGGGGCTACACCTTC; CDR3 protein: CASDEQGPEGGGYTF
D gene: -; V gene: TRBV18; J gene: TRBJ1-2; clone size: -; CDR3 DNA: TGTGCCAGCTCACACAGGGAAGGGGACTATGGCTACACCTTC; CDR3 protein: CASSHREGDYGYTF
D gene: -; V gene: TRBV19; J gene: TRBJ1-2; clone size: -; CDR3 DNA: TGTGCCAGTAGCATTGACCCGACAGTCTATGGTTACACCTTC; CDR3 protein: CASSIDPTVYGYTF
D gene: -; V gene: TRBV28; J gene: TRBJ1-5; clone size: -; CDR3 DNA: TGTGCCAGCATAGGGATGGGGCGCCGAGGGAATCAGCCCCAGCATTTT; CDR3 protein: CASIGMGRRGNQPQHF
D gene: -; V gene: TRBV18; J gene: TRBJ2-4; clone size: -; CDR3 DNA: TGTGCCAGCTCACCGACCAATGGGGGGCGAGAAGGAAACATTCAGTACTTC; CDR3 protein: CASSPTNGGREGNIQYF
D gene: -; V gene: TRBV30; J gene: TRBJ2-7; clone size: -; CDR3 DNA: TGTGCCTGGAGTAACCTCGGGAAGGGGCAGTACTTC; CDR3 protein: CAWSNLGKGQYF
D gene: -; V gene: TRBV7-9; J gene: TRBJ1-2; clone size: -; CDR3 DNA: TGTGCCAGCAGCCCCCGTAGTGGACCCCATGGCTACACCTTC; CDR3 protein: CASSPRSGPHGYTF
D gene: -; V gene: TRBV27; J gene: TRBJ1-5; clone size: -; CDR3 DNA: TGTGCCAGCAGCCCCAGGGAATCCAATCAGCCCCAGCATTTT; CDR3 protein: CASSPRESNQPQHF
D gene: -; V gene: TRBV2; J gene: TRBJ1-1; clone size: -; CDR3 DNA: TGTGCCAGCAGTGACCAGGGGACCGAGTATACTGAAGCTTTCTTT; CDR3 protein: CASSDQGTEYTEAFF
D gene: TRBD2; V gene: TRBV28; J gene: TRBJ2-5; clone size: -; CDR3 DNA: TGTGCCAGCAGTTTATGGGACCTAGCGGGAGGGGGCCAAGAGACCCAGTACTTC; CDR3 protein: CASSLWDLAGGGQETQYF
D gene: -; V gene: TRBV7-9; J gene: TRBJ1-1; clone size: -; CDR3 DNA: TGTGCCAGCGGCCGGGGTTCTAACAGTGAAGCTTTCTTT; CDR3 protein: CASGRGSNSEAFF
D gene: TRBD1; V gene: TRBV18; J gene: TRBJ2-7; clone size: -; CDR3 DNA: TGTGCCAGCTCCCTCGGGACAGGGGGTTCCTACGAGCAGTACTTC; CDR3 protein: CASSLGTGGSYEQYF
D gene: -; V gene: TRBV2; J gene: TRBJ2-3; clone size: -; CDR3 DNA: TGTGCCAGCAGGGGACGGGGTTTGGATACGCAGTATTTT; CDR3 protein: CASRGRGLDTQYF
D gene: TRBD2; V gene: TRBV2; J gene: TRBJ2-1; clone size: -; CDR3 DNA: TGTGCCAGCAGTGATCGCGGGGGACCCTACAATGAGCAGTTCTTC; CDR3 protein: CASSDRGGPYNEQFF
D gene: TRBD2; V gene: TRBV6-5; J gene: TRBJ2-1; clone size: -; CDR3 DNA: TGTGCCAGCAGTTACTCGATGGTAGCGGGTGGGAATGAGCAGTTCTTC; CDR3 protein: CASSYSMVAGGNEQFF
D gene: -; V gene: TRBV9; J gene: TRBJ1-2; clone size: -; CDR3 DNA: TGTGCCAGCAGCGTATGGCAGAACTATGGCTACACCTTC; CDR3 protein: CASSVWQNYGYTF
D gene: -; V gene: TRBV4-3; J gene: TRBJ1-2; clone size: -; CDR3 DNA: TGCGCCAGCAGCCCTGAATCGGGGGCTAGTGGCTACACCTTC; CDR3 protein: CASSPESGASGYTF
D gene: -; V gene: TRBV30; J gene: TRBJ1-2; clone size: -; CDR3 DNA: TGTGCCTGGATTGGGAGGGGCGGTAAACCCTATGGCTACACCTTC; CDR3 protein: CAWIGRGGKPYGYTF
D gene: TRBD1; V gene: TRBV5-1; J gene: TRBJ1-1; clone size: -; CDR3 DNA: TGCGCCAGCAGTTTTCCGGGACAGGGGAACACTGAAGCTTTCTTT; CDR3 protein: CASSFPGQGNTEAFF
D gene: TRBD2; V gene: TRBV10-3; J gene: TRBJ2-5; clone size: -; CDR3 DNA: TGTGCCATCAGTGACCCCGGGACTAGCGGGATCGGGGAGACCCAGTACTTC; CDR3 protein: CAISDPGTSGIGETQYF
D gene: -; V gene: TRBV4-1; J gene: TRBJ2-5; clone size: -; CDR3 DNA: TGCGCCAGCAGCCAAGCCCCCCTGGAGACCCAGTACTTC; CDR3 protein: CASSQAPLETQYF
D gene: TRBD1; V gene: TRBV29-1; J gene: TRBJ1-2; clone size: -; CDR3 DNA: TGCAGCGTTATTTTTAACAGGGGGCTGATGGACTATGGCTACACCTTC; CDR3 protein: CSVIFNRGLMDYGYTF
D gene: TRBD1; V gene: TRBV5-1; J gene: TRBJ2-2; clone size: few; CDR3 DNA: TGCGCCAGCAGCTTGGGACAGGGGACCGGGGAGCTGTTTTTT; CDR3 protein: CASSLGQGTGELFF
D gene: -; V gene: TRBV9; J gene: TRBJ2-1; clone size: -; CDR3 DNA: TGTGCCAGCAGCGTAGGAGCGGGCCCTTACAATGAGCAGTTCTTC; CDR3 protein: CASSVGAGPYNEQFF